A single T cell receptor (beta chain) is shown here with its context. The antigen remains unidentified. The data were taken from a study of cytomegalovirus exposure and HLA in healthy donors. As for the study in general: From 150 million to 200 million T cells, an earlier analysis saw 90 million to 130 million unique TCR beta sequences.

Donors consisted of healthy bone marrow donors. A multiplex PCR was run with 60 Vbeta primers and 13 Jbeta primers. Using immunoSEQ multiplex PCR, the repertoire was profiled, and TCRdb retains in-frame clones only, with some absent. The sample yields 100,000 to 150,000 clones, more than 15% seen once. Study-wide results and limits: TCR beta sequences numbering some 17,000 were associated with HLA alleles at 0.05 false discovery rate in a later analysis. Previous analysis showed most TCR beta V segments were productive about 90% or about 30% of the time.

The CDR3 loop spans 14 amino acids. V was clipped by 7 bases and J by 4 bases; unmatched bases: 5. From germline, CDR1 is WSHSY and CDR2 SAAADI. Sequenced sample: PBMCs. This clonotype originated in a female donor in good health and CMV-seropositive. The rearrangement uses TRBV10-2 and TRBJ2-5; TRBD2 agrees at 11 bases. CDR3 nucleotide sequence: TGCGCCAGCACGATAGCGGGGGGGCGAGAGACCCAGTACTTC. It encodes CASTIAGGRETQYF.